The present TCR beta chain was sequenced within a study of T cell repertoires in cytomegalovirus infection. Study-wide context: Indicated by public TCR beta signatures were CMV infection and matching HLA type. Broader study findings: It was HLA-C-restricted CMV-specific TCR beta clonotypes that dominated the response ex vivo.

On this clonotype itself: Its antigen is still unknown. Since a much larger clone is just one base distant, this may be a read error.

Germline loops: CDR1 SGHTA, CDR2 FQGNSA. V dropped 1 base and J dropped 2 bases, with 12 bases sitting between them. The CDR3 is 16 amino acids. TCRdb re-analysed the reads in MiXCR, keeping a single row per CDR3 protein. The table has roughly 600,000 distinct CDR3 sequences, 20% to 30% seen once. Sequencing was performed on CD8+ T cells from PBMCs. The source is a human donor in good health (CMV status not recorded). Some clones in this sample may be carry-over from other donors' samples. The gene calls are TRBV7-2 and TRBJ2-1; D gene unclear. In DNA form, the CDR3 reads TGTGCCAGCAGCTTAGTGACTTTACCCCCCTACAATGAGCAGTTCTTC. Amino acid sequence: CASSLVTLPPYNEQFF.